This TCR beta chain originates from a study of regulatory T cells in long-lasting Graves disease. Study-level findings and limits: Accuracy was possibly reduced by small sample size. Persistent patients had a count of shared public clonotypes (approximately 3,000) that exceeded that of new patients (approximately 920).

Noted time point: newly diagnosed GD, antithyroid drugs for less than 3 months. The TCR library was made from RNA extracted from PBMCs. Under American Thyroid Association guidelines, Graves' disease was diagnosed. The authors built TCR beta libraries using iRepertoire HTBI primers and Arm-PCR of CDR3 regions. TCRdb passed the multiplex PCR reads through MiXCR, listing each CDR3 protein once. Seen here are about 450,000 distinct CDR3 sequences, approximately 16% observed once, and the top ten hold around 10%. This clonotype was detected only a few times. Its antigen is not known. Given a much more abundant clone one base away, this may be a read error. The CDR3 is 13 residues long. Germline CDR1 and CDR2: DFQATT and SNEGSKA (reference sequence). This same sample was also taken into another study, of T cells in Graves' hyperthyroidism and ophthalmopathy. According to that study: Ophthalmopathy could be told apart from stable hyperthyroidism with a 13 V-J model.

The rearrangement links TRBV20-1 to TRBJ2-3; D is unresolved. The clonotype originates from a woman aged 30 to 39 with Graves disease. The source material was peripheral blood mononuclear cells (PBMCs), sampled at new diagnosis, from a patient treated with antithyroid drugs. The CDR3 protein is CSGSAELADMQYF. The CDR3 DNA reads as TGCAGTGGGTCAGCCGAACTCGCAGATATGCAGTATTTT.